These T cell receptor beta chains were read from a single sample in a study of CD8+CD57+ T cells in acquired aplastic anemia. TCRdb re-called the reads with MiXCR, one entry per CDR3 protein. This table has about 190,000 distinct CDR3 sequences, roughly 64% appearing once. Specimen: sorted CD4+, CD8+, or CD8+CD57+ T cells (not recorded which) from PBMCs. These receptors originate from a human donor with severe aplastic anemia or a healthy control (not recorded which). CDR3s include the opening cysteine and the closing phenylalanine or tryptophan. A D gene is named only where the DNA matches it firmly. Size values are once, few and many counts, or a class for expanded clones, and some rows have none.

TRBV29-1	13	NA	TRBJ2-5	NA	TGCAGCGTTGAAAGGAGCTACCAAGAGACCCAGTACTTC	CSVERSYQETQYF
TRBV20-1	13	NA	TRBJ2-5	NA	TGCAGTGCTAGCGTAGCTGGGAGGGAGACCCAGTACTTC	CSASVAGRETQYF
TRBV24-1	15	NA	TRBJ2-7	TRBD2	TGTGCCACCAGTGCCCCCGCGGGAGGAAACTACGAGCAGTACTTC	CATSAPAGGNYEQYF
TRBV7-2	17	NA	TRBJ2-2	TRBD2	TGCGCCAGCAGCCAGGGACTAGCTAGGGAGGGCACCGGGGAGCTGTTTTTT	CASSQGLAREGTGELFF
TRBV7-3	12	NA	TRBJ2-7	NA	TGTGCCACCTTAGAGGCGGCGGGACCTCAGTACTTC	CATLEAAGPQYF
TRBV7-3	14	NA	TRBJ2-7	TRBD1	TGTGCCAGCAGCGCGACGGGACAGCCCTACGAGCAGTACTTC	CASSATGQPYEQYF
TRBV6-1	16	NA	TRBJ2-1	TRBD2	TGTGCCAGCAGTGAGAGTGGGGCTAGCGGGGGCCATGAGCAGTTCTTC	CASSESGASGGHEQFF
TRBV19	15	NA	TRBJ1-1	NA	TGTGCCAGTAGTATGATGGGACGTCAGAACACTGAAGCTTTCTTT	CASSMMGRQNTEAFF
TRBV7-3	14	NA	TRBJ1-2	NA	TGTGCCAGCAGCTTAGGGCTGTCTAACTATGGCTACACCTTC	CASSLGLSNYGYTF
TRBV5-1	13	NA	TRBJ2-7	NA	TGCGCCAGCAGCTTCCTTTCGGGGCAGGAGCAGTACTTC	CASSFLSGQEQYF
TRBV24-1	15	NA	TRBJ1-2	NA	TGTGCCAGCAGTGGCGGAGTCAGGGTCAACTATGGCTACACCTTC	CASSGGVRVNYGYTF
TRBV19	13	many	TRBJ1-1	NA	TGTGCCACCAAACAGGGACCGAACACTGAAGCTTTCTTT	CATKQGPNTEAFF
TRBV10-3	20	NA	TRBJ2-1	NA	TGTGCCATCAGTGAGTCGGGGCTGAGGGGGACCCCTAGCTCCTACAATGAGCAGTTCTTC	CAISESGLRGTPSSYNEQFF
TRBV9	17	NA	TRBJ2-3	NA	TGTGCCAGCAGCGCCGCCTTATTAGCCTGGGGAACAGATACGCAGTATTTT	CASSAALLAWGTDTQYF
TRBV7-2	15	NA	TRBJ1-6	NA	TGTGCCAGCAGCACCACAGGGATAGATAATTCACCCCTCCACTTT	CASSTTGIDNSPLHF
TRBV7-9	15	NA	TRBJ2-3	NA	TGTGCCAGCAGTCTTCCGAGCGGGAGCACAGATACGCAGTATTTT	CASSLPSGSTDTQYF
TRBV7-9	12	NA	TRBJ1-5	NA	TGTGCCAGCAGGACCCCAGGTCAGTCCCAGCATTTT	CASRTPGQSQHF
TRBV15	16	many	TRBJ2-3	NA	TGTGCCACCAGCAGAGACTCGAGGGGGGGCGCAGATACGCAGTATTTT	CATSRDSRGGADTQYF
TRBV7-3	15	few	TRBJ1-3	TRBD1	TGTGCCAGCAGCTCTGGACAGGGCCCTGGAAACACCATATATTTT	CASSSGQGPGNTIYF
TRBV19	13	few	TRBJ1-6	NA	TGTGCCAGTAGTACACGGGGCGGCTCACCCCTCCACTTT	CASSTRGGSPLHF
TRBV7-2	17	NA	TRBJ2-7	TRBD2	TGTGCCAGCAGCTTAGGATTGACGGGGGGGAGGTCCTACGAGCAGTACTTC	CASSLGLTGGRSYEQYF
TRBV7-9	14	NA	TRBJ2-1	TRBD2	TGTGCCAGCAGCTCCGGAGGGACTAGCAATGAGCAGTTCTTC	CASSSGGTSNEQFF
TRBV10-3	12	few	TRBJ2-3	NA	TGTGCCATCAGTGAGGGGGGGGATACGCAGTATTTT	CAISEGGDTQYF
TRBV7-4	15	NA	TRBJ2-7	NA	TGTGCCAGCAGCTTAGTCGCCAGCAGAAGGTACGAGCAGTACTTC	CASSLVASRRYEQYF
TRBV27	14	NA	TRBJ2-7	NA	TGTGCCAGCACCGAACACCCGAGCTCCTACGAGCAGTACTTC	CASTEHPSSYEQYF
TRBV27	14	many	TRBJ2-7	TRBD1	TGTGCCAGCAGTTTATCATCAGGGGGCGACGAGCAGTACTTC	CASSLSSGGDEQYF
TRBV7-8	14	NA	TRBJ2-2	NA	TGTGCCAGCAGCTTACAGGGGGGTCCCGGGGAGCTGTTTTTT	CASSLQGGPGELFF
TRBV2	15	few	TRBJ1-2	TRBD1	TGTGCCAGCAGTCCATCGACAGGGGGAGAGTATGGCTACACCTTC	CASSPSTGGEYGYTF
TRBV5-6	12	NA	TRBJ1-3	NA	TGTGCCAGTTTCCACTCTGGAAACACCATATATTTT	CASFHSGNTIYF
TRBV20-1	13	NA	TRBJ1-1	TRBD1	TGCAGTGCTGATGGGACAGCCAACACTGAAGCTTTCTTT	CSADGTANTEAFF
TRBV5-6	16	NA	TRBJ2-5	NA	TGTGCCAGCAGCTTGTATCAGGGGGGCCGTGAAGAGACCCAGTACTTC	CASSLYQGGREETQYF
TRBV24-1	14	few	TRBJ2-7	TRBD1	TGTGCCACCAGTGACCCGACAGGGCTCAACGAGCAGTACTTC	CATSDPTGLNEQYF
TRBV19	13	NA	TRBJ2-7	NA	TGTGCCAGTAGTATCGGGAGCCCCTACGAGCAGTACTTC	CASSIGSPYEQYF
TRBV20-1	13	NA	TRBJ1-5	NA	TGCAGTGCTAGAGATCAACAGGGCCAGCCCCAGCATTTT	CSARDQQGQPQHF
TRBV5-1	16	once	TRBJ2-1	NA	TGCGCCAGCAGCTTTGCGGGGGCTGGTTCCTACAATGAGCAGTTCTTC	CASSFAGAGSYNEQFF
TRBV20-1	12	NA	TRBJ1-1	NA	TGCAGTGCTAGCCGGGGGAGGACTGAAGCTTTCTTT	CSASRGRTEAFF
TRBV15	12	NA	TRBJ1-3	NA	TGTGCCACCACCAATTTCGGAAACACCATATATTTT	CATTNFGNTIYF
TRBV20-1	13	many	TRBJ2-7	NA	TGCAGTGCTAGAGACCCCAGCTCCTACGAGCAGTACTTC	CSARDPSSYEQYF
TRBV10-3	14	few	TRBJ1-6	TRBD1	TGTGCCATCAGGGCCGGACAGGGGGATTCACCCCTCCACTTT	CAIRAGQGDSPLHF
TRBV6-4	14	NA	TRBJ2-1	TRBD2	TGTGCCAGCAGTGACTCGGCGGGAGTCAATGAGCAGTTCTTC	CASSDSAGVNEQFF
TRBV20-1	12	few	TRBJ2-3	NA	TGCAGTGCTTGGACTCTCACAGATACGCAGTATTTT	CSAWTLTDTQYF
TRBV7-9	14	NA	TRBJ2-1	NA	TGTGCCAGCAGCCCCCGTCCCGATGGGGGTGAGCAGTTCTTC	CASSPRPDGGEQFF
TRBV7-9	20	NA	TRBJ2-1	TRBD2	TGTGCCAGCAGTTACCCGAGCGGGGAAGGAATCACATGCTCCTACAATGAGCAGTTCTTC	CASSYPSGEGITCSYNEQFF
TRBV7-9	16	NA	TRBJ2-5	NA	TGTGCCAGCAGCTTAGGGGGGGGCGCGTCCGATGAGACCCAGTACTTC	CASSLGGGASDETQYF
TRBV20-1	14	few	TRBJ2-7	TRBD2	TGCAGTGCTAGTCCTAGCGGGGGGACCTACGAGCAGTACTTC	CSASPSGGTYEQYF
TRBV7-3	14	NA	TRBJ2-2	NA	TGTGCCAGCAGTGCCGCCCCGTTCAGCGGGGAGCTGTTTTTT	CASSAAPFSGELFF
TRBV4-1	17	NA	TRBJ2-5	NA	TGCGCCAGCAGCCAAGATGGCACTAGCAGCAATCGGGAGACCCAGTACTTC	CASSQDGTSSNRETQYF
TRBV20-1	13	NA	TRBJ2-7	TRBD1	TGCAGCGTTGTGGCAGGGGGCTCCTACGAGCAGTACTTC	CSVVAGGSYEQYF
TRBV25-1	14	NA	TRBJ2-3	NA	TGTGCCAGCAGTGCGCTTGGGGGCACAGATACGCAGTGTTTT	CASSALGGTDTQCF
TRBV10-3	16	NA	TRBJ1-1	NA	TGTGCCATCAGGGATTCGGGGGCAGCCTCGAACACTGAGGCTTTCTTT	CAIRDSGAASNTEAFF
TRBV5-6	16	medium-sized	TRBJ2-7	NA	TGTGCCAGCAGCTCACAGTTAGGGGGGATGACCTACGAGCAGTACTTC	CASSSQLGGMTYEQYF
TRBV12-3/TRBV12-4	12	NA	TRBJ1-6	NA	TGTGCCAGCAGACCTCCGAATTCACCCCTCCACTTT	CASRPPNSPLHF